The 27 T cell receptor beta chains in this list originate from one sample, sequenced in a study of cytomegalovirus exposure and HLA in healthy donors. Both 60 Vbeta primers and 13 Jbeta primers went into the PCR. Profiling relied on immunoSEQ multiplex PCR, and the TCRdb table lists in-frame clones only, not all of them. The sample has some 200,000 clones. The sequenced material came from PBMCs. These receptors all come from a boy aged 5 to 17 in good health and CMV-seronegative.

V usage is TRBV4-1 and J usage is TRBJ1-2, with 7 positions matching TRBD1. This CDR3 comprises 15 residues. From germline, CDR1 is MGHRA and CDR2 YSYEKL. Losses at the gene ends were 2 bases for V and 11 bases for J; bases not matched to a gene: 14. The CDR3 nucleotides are TGCGCCAGCAGCCAAACAGGGGTCGGCTCCTTGGGATACACCTTC. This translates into CASSQTGVGSLGYTF.

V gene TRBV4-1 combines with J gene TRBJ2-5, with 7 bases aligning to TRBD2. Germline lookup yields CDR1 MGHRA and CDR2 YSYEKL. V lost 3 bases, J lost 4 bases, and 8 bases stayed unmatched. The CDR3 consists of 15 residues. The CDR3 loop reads CASSHNPTSTETQYF. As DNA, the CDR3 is TGCGCCAGCAGCCACAACCCGACTAGCACAGAGACCCAGTACTTC.

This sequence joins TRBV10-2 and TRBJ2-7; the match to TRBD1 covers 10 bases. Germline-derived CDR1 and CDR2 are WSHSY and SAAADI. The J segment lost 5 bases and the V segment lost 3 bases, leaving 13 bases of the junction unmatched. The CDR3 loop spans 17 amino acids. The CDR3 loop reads CASSDLGPTGGRHEQYF. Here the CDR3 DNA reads TGCGCCAGCAGTGATTTGGGGCCGACAGGGGGCCGCCACGAGCAGTACTTC.

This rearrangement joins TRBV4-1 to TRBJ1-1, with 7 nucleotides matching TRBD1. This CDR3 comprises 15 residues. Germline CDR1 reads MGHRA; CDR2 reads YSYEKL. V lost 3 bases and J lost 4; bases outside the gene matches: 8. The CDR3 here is CASSHPTGSITEAFF. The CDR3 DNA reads TGCGCCAGCAGCCACCCGACAGGGTCGATCACTGAAGCTTTCTTT.

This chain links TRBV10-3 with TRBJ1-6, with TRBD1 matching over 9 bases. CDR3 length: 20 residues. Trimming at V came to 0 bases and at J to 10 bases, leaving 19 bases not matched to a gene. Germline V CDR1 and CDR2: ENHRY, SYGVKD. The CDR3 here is CAISESFPGQGDPFMSPLHF. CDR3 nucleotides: TGTGCCATCAGTGAGTCATTTCCGGGACAGGGAGACCCTTTTATGTCACCCCTCCACTTT.

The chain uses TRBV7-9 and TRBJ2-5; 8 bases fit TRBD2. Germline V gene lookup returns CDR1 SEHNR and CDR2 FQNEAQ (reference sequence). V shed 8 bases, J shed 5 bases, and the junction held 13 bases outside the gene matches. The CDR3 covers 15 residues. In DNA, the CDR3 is TGTGCCAGCGACAGTAGCGGGGAGGGAAGCGAGACCCAGTACTTC. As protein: CASDSSGEGSETQYF. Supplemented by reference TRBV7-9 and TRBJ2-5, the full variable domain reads DTGVSQNPRHKITKRGQNVTFRCDPISEHNRLYWYRQTLGQGPEFLTYFQNEAQLEKSRLLSDRFSAERPKGSFSTLEIQRTEQGDSAMYLCASDSSGEGSETQYFGPGTRLLVL.

The CDR3 nucleotides read TGTGCCAGCAGCTCCCGGAGGATAGCGGGGATCACCGGGGAGCTGTTTTTT. Its translation is CASSSRRIAGITGELFF. The chain recombines TRBV7-2 with TRBJ2-2, with 8 bases that match TRBD2. Germline V gene sequence: CDR1 SGHTA, CDR2 FQGNSA. This CDR3 comprises 17 residues. Trimming removed 4 bases from V and 4 bases from J; junction bases left unmatched: 11.

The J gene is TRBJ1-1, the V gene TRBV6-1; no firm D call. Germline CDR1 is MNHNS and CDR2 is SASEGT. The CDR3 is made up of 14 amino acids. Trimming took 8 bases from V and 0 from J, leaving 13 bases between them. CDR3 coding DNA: TGTGCCAGCCGGCCAGGCCCTATGAACACTGAAGCTTTCTTT. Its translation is CASRPGPMNTEAFF.

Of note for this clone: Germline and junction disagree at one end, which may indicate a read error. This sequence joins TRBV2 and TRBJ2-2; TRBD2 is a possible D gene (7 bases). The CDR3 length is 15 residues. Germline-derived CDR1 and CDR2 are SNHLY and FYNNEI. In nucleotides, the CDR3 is TGTACCAGCAGTGGGCGGGGGCTCAACACCGGGGAGCTGTTTTTT. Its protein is CTSSGRGLNTGELFF. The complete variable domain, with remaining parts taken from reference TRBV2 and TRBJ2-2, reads EPEVTQTPSHQVTQMGQEVILRCVPISNHLYFYWYRQILGQKVEFLVSFYNNEISEKSEIFDDQFSVERPDGSNFTLKIRSTKLEDSAMYFCTSSGRGLNTGELFFGEGSRLTVL.

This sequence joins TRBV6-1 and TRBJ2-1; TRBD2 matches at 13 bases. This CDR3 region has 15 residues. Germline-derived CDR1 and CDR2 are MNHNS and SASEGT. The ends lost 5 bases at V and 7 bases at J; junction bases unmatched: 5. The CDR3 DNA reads TGTGCCAGCAGTTCGCGACTAGCGGGGGGTAATGAGCAGTTCTTC. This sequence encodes CASSSRLAGGNEQFF.

CDR3 amino acids: CASRAGLAETQYF. The CDR3 nucleotides read TGTGCCAGCAGGGCGGGACTCGCCGAGACCCAGTACTTC. The V gene is TRBV2, the J gene TRBJ2-5; D perhaps matches TRBD2 (6 bases). The length of the CDR3 is 13 residues. V was pared by 6 bases and J by 5 bases, with 13 bases between. From germline, CDR1 is SNHLY and CDR2 FYNNEI.

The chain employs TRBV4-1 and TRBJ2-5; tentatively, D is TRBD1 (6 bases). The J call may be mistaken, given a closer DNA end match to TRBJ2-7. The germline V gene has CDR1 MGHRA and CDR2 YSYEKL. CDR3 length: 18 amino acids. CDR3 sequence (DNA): TGCGCCAGCAGCCAAGACCAGACCGGGACAAAATTATCCTACGAGCAGTACTTC. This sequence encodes CASSQDQTGTKLSYEQYF.

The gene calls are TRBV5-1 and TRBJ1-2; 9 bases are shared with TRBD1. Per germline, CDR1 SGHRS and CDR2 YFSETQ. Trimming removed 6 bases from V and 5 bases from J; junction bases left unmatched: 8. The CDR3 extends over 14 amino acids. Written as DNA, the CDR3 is TGCGCCAGCACAGGGGACAGGGCCGGGTATGGCTACACCTTC. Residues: CASTGDRAGYGYTF.

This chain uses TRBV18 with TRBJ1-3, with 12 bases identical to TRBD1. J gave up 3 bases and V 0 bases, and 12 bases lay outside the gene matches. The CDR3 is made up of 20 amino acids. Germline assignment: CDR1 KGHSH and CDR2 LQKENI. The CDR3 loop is CASSPPAGTGGPFGGNTIYF. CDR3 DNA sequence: TGTGCCAGCTCACCACCGGCCGGGACAGGGGGCCCCTTTGGTGGAAACACCATATATTTT.

Written as DNA, the CDR3 is TGTGCCAGCCAGGGCGGTAAGGGCTACACCTTC. As protein: CASQGGKGYTF. The chain has TRBV7-2 and TRBJ1-2; a weak D match, TRBD1 (5 bases). Trimming shortened V by 8 bases and J by 8 bases, and 12 bases separated the two germline ends. The CDR3 length is 11 residues. Germline CDR1 reads SGHTA; CDR2 reads FQGNSA.

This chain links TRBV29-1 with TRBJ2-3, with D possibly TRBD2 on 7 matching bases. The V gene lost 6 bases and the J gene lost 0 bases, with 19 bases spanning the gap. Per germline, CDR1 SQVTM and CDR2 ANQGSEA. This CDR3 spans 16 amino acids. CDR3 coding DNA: TGCAGCGTGGTCCCCCCGGCGGGGGCTAGCACAGATACGCAGTATTTT. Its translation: CSVVPPAGASTDTQYF.

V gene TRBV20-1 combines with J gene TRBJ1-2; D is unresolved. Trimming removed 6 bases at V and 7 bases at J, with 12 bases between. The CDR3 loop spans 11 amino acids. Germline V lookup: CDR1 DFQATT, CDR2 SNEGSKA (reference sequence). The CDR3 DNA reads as TGCAGTGCGAGGAGGTTTGGTGGCTACACCTTC. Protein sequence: CSARRFGGYTF.

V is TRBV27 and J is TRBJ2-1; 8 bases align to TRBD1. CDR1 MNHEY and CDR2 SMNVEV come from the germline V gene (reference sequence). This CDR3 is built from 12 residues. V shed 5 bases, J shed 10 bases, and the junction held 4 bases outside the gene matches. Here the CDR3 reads CASSRTGFEQFF. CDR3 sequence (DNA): TGTGCCAGCAGTAGGACAGGGTTCGAGCAGTTCTTC.

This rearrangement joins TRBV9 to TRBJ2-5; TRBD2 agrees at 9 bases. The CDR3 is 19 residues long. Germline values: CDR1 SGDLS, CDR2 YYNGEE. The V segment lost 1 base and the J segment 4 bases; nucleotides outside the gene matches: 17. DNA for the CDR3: TGTGCCAGCAGCGTAAGGGCGGGGGGGCCGCTGATTAAGGGAGAGACCCAGTACTTC. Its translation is CASSVRAGGPLIKGETQYF.

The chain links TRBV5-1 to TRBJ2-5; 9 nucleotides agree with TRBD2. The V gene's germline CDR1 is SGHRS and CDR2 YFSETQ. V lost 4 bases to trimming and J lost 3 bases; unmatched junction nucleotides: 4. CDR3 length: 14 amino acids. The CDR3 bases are TGCGCCAGCAGCCCGGGACTAGCCAAAGAGACCCAGTACTTC. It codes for CASSPGLAKETQYF.

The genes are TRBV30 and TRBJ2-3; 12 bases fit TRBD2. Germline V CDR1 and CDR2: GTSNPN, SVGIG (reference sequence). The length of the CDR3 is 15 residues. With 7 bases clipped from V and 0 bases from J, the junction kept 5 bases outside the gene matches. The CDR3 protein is CALRTSGASTDTQYF. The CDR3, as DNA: TGTGCCTTGCGGACTAGCGGGGCCAGCACAGATACGCAGTATTTT.

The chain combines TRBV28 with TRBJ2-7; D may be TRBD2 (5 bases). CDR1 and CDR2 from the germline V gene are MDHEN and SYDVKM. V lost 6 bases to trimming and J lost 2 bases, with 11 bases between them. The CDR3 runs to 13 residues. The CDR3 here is CASSPGKAYEQYF. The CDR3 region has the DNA TGTGCCAGCAGCCCGGGGAAGGCCTACGAGCAGTACTTC.

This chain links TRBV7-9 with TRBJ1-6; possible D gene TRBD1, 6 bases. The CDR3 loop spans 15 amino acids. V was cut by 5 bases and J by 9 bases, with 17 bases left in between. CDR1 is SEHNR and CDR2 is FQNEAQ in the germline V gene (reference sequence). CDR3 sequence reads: CASSLDRDIPSPLHF. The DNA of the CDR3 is TGTGCCAGCAGCCTAGACCGGGACATCCCTTCACCCCTCCACTTT.

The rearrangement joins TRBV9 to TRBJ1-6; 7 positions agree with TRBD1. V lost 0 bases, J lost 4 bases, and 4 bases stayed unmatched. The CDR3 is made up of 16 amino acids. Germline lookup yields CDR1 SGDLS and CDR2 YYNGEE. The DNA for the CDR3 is TGTGCCAGCAGCGTAGGGACAGGAGATTATAATTCACCCCTCCACTTT. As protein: CASSVGTGDYNSPLHF.

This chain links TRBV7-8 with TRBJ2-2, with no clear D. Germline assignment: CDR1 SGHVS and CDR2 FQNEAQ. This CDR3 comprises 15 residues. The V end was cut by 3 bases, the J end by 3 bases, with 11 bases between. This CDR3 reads CASSFLVSYTGELFF. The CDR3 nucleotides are TGTGCCAGCAGCTTTCTAGTTTCGTACACCGGGGAGCTGTTTTTT.

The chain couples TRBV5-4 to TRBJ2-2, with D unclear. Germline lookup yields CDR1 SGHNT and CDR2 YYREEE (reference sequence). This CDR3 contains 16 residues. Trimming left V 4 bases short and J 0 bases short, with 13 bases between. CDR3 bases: TGTGCCAGCAGCCCCCGCCAGCGTCCGAACACCGGGGAGCTGTTTTTT. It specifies CASSPRQRPNTGELFF.

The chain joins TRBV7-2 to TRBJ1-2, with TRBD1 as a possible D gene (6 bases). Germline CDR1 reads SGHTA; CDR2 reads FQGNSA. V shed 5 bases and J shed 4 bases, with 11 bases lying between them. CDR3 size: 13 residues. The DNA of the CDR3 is TGTGCCAGCAGCCCCGACAGGAGCTATGGCTACACCTTC. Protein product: CASSPDRSYGYTF.